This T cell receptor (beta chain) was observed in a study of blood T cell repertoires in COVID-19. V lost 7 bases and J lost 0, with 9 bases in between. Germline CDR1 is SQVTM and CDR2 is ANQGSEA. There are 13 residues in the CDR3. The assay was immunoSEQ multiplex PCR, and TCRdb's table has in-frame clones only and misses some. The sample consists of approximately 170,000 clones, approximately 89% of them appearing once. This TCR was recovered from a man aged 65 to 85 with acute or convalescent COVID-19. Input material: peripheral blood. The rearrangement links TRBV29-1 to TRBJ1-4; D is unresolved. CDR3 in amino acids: CSGRTSTNEKLFF. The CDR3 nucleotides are TGCAGCGGGAGGACCTCAACTAATGAAAAACTGTTTTTT.